Presented here are 10 T cell receptor beta chains from one specimen sequenced in a study of CD4 T cells in relation to SARS-CoV-2 and coronaviruses (dated by TCRdb to the early 2020s). CD4+ T cells from unexposed donors were collected before the COVID-19 pandemic (2011-2018). Preparation of the library involved the immunoSEQ multiplex PCR assay. TCRdb re-hosts the immuneACCESS table, in-frame sequences only. Its copies lack some clones; in the studies checked, an unresolved V gene accounts for under half of them, and the cause for the rest is not known. The sample has tens of thousands of clones on record, 86% of them singletons. Roughly 1.5% of the sample is taken by the ten largest. Sequences were obtained from memory CD4+ T cells from PBMCs. The sample's cell subset or site, from its label and the paper: memory (non-naive) CD4+ T cells. The receptors derive from a human donor in good health.

In DNA, the CDR3 is TGTGCCAGCAGTTCGGGAGGCAAGCAGTACTTC. Amino acids: CASSSGGKQYF. V gene TRBV6-5 combines with J gene TRBJ2-7; TRBD2 aligns across 7 bases. Trimming removed 4 bases from V and 8 bases from J; junction bases left unmatched: 2. Germline lookup yields CDR1 MNHEY and CDR2 SVGAGI. The CDR3 has 11 amino acids.

The chain has TRBV28 and TRBJ2-2; D is ambiguous. Germline CDR1 MDHEN, CDR2 SYDVKM. This CDR3 region has 15 residues. V dropped 3 bases and J dropped 5 bases, with 13 bases sitting between them. Here the CDR3 DNA reads TGTGCCAGCAGTTTTCTGGGAAGAAAAACCGGGGAGCTGTTTTTT. Its protein is CASSFLGRKTGELFF.

The chain has TRBV27 and TRBJ1-3; TRBD1 matches at 8 bases. The V segment lost 3 bases and the J segment 4 bases; nucleotides outside the gene matches: 5. This CDR3 has 15 amino acids. The germline gives CDR1 MNHEY, CDR2 SMNVEV (reference sequence). The CDR3 loop reads CASSFGRGRGNTIYF. As DNA, the CDR3 is TGTGCCAGCAGTTTTGGCAGGGGGCGAGGAAACACCATATATTTT.

The chain has TRBV30 and TRBJ1-6, with 8 bases lining up with TRBD1. Unmatched junction bases numbered 8, after V lost 3 bases and J lost 7 bases. From germline, CDR1 is GTSNPN and CDR2 SVGIG (reference sequence). The CDR3 extends over 15 amino acids. The chain's CDR3 is CAWSSGTGVNSPLHF. DNA of the CDR3: TGTGCCTGGAGCTCCGGGACAGGCGTAAATTCACCCCTCCACTTT.

This sequence joins TRBV30 and TRBJ1-1; 8 nucleotides align to TRBD1. Germline V gives CDR1 GTSNPN, CDR2 SVGIG (reference sequence). This CDR3 spans 15 amino acids. The J segment lost 5 bases and the V segment lost 3 bases, leaving 11 bases of the junction unmatched. The DNA of the CDR3 is TGTGCCTGGAGGAGGACAGGGCAGAGGGGAACTGAAGCTTTCTTT. It translates to CAWRRTGQRGTEAFF.

CDR3 in amino acids: CAWSAGEVETQYF. The CDR3 nucleotides read TGTGCCTGGAGTGCAGGAGAAGTGGAGACCCAGTACTTC. This chain links TRBV30 with TRBJ2-5; D uncertain. V lost 1 base to trimming and J lost 5 bases, with 11 bases between them. The CDR3 runs to 13 residues. CDR1 GTSNPN and CDR2 SVGIG come from the germline V gene (reference sequence).

The rearrangement joins TRBV28 to TRBJ2-4; D gene uncertain. This CDR3 is built from 14 residues. Germline V gene lookup returns CDR1 MDHEN and CDR2 SYDVKM. The V end was cut by 6 bases, the J end by 0 bases, with 9 bases between. DNA for the CDR3: TGTGCCAGCAGCCCTTCAACAGCCAAAAACATTCAGTACTTC. Protein sequence: CASSPSTAKNIQYF.

This chain uses TRBV15 with TRBJ2-5; D is uncertain. Trimming pared 0 bases from V and 2 bases from J, leaving 10 bases between. The CDR3 is 15 amino acids. Germline V gene sequence: CDR1 LNHNV, CDR2 YYDKDF (reference sequence). The CDR3 reads CATSRDLGKQETQYF. Written as DNA, the CDR3 is TGTGCCACCAGCAGAGATCTTGGAAAACAAGAGACCCAGTACTTC.

The V call is TRBV27, the J call TRBJ2-1, with D perhaps given as TRBD1 or TRBD2 (5 bases each). CDR3 length: 19 amino acids. V lost 4 bases, J lost 4 bases, and 26 bases lay in between. Germline lookup yields CDR1 MNHEY and CDR2 SMNVEV (reference sequence). In DNA, the CDR3 is TGTGCCAGCAGTTCTTGGGGCCTTGGGAGCGCACGGGTTTACAATGAGCAGTTCTTC. It yields the protein CASSSWGLGSARVYNEQFF.

This clone counts as medium-sized. Other DNA sequences in the sample encode the same CDR3. This CDR3 reads CASSPSVYEQYF. CDR3 nucleotide sequence: TGTGCCAGCAGTCCTAGTGTCTACGAGCAGTACTTC. The rearrangement links TRBV6-6 to TRBJ2-7; D is undetermined. The ends were cut back, 5 bases at V and 3 bases at J, with 8 bases in the middle. The CDR3 extends over 12 amino acids. The germline V gene encodes CDR1 MNHNY and CDR2 SVGAGI (reference sequence).